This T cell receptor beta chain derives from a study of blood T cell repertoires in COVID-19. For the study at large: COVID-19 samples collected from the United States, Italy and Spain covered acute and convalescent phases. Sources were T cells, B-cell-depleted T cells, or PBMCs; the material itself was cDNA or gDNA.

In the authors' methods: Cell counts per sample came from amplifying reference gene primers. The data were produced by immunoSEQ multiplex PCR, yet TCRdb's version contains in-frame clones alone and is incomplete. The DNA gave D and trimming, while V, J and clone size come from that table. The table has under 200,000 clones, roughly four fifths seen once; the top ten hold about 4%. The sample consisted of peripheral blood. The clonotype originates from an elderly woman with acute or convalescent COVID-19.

CDR3 nucleotide sequence: TGTGCCAGCAGCTTAGACTGGGGGGGCACAGCCTACGAGCAGTACTTC. This codes for CASSLDWGGTAYEQYF. The chain is built from TRBV7-9 and TRBJ2-7; possible D gene TRBD2, 7 bases. The CDR3 has 16 amino acids. Between the trimmed V and J ends, which lost 1 base and 2 bases, there was a span of 15 bases. Per the germline V gene, CDR1 is SEHNR and CDR2 is FQNEAQ (reference sequence).